The 30 T cell receptor beta chains given below trace back to one sample, sequenced in a study of Ad26.COV2.S vaccination and SARS-CoV-2 variants. Method: immunoSEQ multiplex PCR; TCRdb's copy keeps in-frame clones and lacks some. The sample holds over 130,000 clones, more than 80% seen once. Sample: peripheral blood, taken after recovery from COVID-19. The receptor source for this set is a human donor who had recovered from COVID-19.

The genes are TRBV28 and TRBJ1-5; 9 nucleotides agree with TRBD1. The V gene's germline CDR1 is MDHEN and CDR2 SYDVKM. The CDR3 covers 15 residues. With V trimmed by 6 bases and J by 4 bases, 7 bases remained unmatched. For the CDR3, the DNA is TGTGCCAGCAGACCCCGGACAGGGGCGAATCAGCCCCAGCATTTT. Protein product: CASRPRTGANQPQHF.

The J gene is TRBJ1-1, the V gene TRBV19, with D perhaps matching TRBD1 (6 bases). Trimming took 7 bases from V and 5 from J, leaving 14 bases between them. Germline V CDR1 and CDR2: LNHDA, SQIVND (reference sequence). The CDR3 runs to 13 residues. CDR3 amino acids: CASTQGGGTEAFF. For the CDR3, the DNA is TGTGCCAGTACCCAAGGAGGGGGGACTGAAGCTTTCTTT.

The gene calls are TRBV7-2 and TRBJ2-7, with a possible D match to TRBD1 (5 bases). V lost 1 base and J 6 bases, leaving 10 bases between the germline ends. Germline CDR1 SGHTA, CDR2 FQGNSA. This CDR3 spans 13 amino acids. The CDR3 here is CASSLVGVGEQYF. CDR3 coding DNA: TGTGCCAGCAGCTTAGTAGGGGTCGGCGAGCAGTACTTC.

This clone was seen just once. The J gene is TRBJ2-2, the V gene TRBV4-1; unclear D gene. The CDR3 is made up of 15 amino acids. The germline V gene encodes CDR1 MGHRA and CDR2 YSYEKL. V lost 0 bases and J lost 1, with 6 bases in between. CDR3 coding DNA: TGCGCCAGCAGCCAAGATCTTCGGAACACCGGGGAGCTGTTTTTT. Its translation: CASSQDLRNTGELFF.

This rearrangement joins TRBV10-3 to TRBJ2-1; 16 bases agree with TRBD2. This CDR3 is 16 amino acids long. Germline CDR1 and CDR2: ENHRY and SYGVKD. The ends lost 3 bases at V and 8 bases at J; junction bases unmatched: 4. The CDR3 is CAISDPGTSGGDEQFF. CDR3 DNA: TGTGCCATCAGTGACCCCGGGACTAGCGGGGGGGATGAGCAGTTCTTC.

The V call is TRBV23-1, the J call TRBJ1-4, with D possibly being TRBD1 (5 bases). TRBV23-1 is an open reading frame whose function is uncertain. V shed 4 bases and J shed 8 bases, with 8 bases lying between them. This CDR3 is built from 12 residues. The DNA of the CDR3 is TGCGCCAGCAGTCCTAACAGGGAAAAACTGTTTTTT. It encodes CASSPNREKLFF.

There are a few counts of this clone. This chain connects TRBV6-5 to TRBJ1-1; TRBD1 matches at 7 bases. The CDR3 runs to 15 residues. J lost 1 base, V lost 6 bases, and 8 bases had no gene match. Per germline, CDR1 MNHEY and CDR2 SVGAGI. In DNA form, the CDR3 reads TGTGCCAGCAGGGTTAACAGGGGTTCGAACACTGAAGCTTTCTTT. Residues: CASRVNRGSNTEAFF.

The gene calls are TRBV27 and TRBJ1-1, with D tentatively TRBD1 (5 bases). The CDR3 has 14 amino acids. Trimming shortened V by 6 bases and J by 4 bases, and 15 bases separated the two germline ends. The germline V gene has CDR1 MNHEY and CDR2 SMNVEV (reference sequence). For the CDR3, the DNA is TGTGCCAGCAGGAACCTCAGGGTCGGCACTGAAGCTTTCTTT. This sequence encodes CASRNLRVGTEAFF.

The chain joins TRBV11-2 to TRBJ1-2; perhaps TRBD1 as D (5 bases). The CDR3 is 14 amino acids. Looked up from germline, CDR1 is SGHAT and CDR2 is FQNNGV. Trimming took off 0 bases at V and 8 bases at J, with 13 bases between the two ends. The CDR3 protein is CASSLEGREDGYTF. CDR3 nucleotide sequence: TGTGCCAGCAGCTTAGAGGGCAGGGAGGACGGCTACACCTTC.

The genes are TRBV6-5 and TRBJ2-5; TRBD1 might be the D (5 bases). CDR1 and CDR2 (germline): MNHEY, SVGAGI. Trimming took off 9 bases at V and 3 bases at J, with 8 bases between the two ends. This CDR3 contains 11 residues. This CDR3 is CASLTEETQYF. Here the CDR3 DNA reads TGTGCCAGTCTGACAGAAGAGACCCAGTACTTC.

The gene calls are TRBV13 and TRBJ1-6; TRBD1 is a possible D gene (6 bases). The germline CDR1 and CDR2 sequences are PRHDT and FYEKMQ (reference sequence). The CDR3 loop spans 16 amino acids. V was trimmed by 4 bases and J by 9 bases, leaving 19 bases between them. This CDR3 is CASSSEGGARSSPLHF. The CDR3 bases are TGTGCCAGCAGCTCGGAAGGGGGGGCCAGGAGTTCACCCCTCCACTTT.

V is TRBV6-2 or TRBV6-3 and J is TRBJ1-5; 8 positions match TRBD1. The length of the CDR3 is 14 residues. V lost 5 bases to trimming and J lost 7 bases; unmatched junction nucleotides: 7. Germline V gene sequence: CDR1 MNHEY, CDR2 SVGEGT. CDR3 sequence (DNA): TGTGCCAGCAGTCGGACAGGGTTGGGGCAGCCCCAGCATTTT. It specifies CASSRTGLGQPQHF.

This chain joins TRBV6-5 and TRBJ1-2; 8 bases agree with TRBD1. The CDR3 has 13 residues. The V gene end was trimmed by 6 bases and the J gene end by 8 bases; junction bases not matched to a gene: 8. Per the germline V gene, CDR1 is MNHEY and CDR2 is SVGAGI. CDR3 nucleotides: TGTGCCAGCAGCCCAGGGGGCTTACCCGGCTACACCTTC. It translates to CASSPGGLPGYTF.

The chain is built from TRBV7-2 and TRBJ1-3; D call uncertain. V gave up 4 bases and J gave up 0 bases, with 16 bases separating them. There are 17 residues in the CDR3. Germline values: CDR1 SGHTA, CDR2 FQGNSA. In DNA, the CDR3 is TGTGCCAGCAGCTCCTCGGGGAGTGCAGCCTCTGGAAACACCATATATTTT. Amino acids: CASSSSGSAASGNTIYF. The full variable domain, rest sourced from reference TRBV7-2 and TRBJ1-3, is GAGVSQSPSNKVTEKGKDVELRCDPISGHTALYWYRQSLGQGLEFLIYFQGNSAPDKSGLPSDRFSAERTGGSVSTLTIQRTQQEDSAVYLCASSSSGSAASGNTIYFGEGSWLTVV.

The chain uses TRBV4-3 and TRBJ2-7; no firm D call. This CDR3 is built from 13 residues. The V gene lost 1 base and the J gene lost 3 bases, with 7 bases spanning the gap. Per the germline V gene, CDR1 is LGHNA and CDR2 is YSLEER. In nucleotides, the CDR3 is TGCGCCAGCAGCCAAGGCCGCGACTACGAGCAGTACTTC. Protein product: CASSQGRDYEQYF.

The chain employs TRBV5-8 and TRBJ2-3; 9 positions match TRBD1. Germline lookup yields CDR1 SGHTS and CDR2 YDEGEE. This CDR3 spans 15 amino acids. The V and J ends lost 4 bases and 5 bases, in that order; junction bases with no gene match: 8. The DNA for the CDR3 is TGTGCCAGCAGCGAACCTGGACAGGGGATAGATACGCAGTATTTT. Amino acids: CASSEPGQGIDTQYF. The full variable domain, its missing parts supplied by reference TRBV5-8 and TRBJ2-3, is EAGVTQSPTHLIKTRGQQATLRCSPISGHTSVYWYQQALGLGLQFLLWYDEGEERNRGNFPPRFSGRQFPNYSSELNVNALELEDSALYLCASSEPGQGIDTQYFGPGTRLTVL.

The chain uses TRBV7-2 and TRBJ1-2; D uncertain. The CDR3 runs to 15 residues. V was cut by 8 bases and J by 3 bases, with 19 bases left in between. Germline V gene lookup returns CDR1 SGHTA and CDR2 FQGNSA. DNA for the CDR3: TGTGCCAGCCCATACCGGGCGGGAGTTGACTATGGCTACACCTTC. Translation gives CASPYRAGVDYGYTF.

The rearrangement links TRBV6-5 to TRBJ1-1; weak D call: TRBD1 (6 bases). The germline CDR1 and CDR2 sequences are MNHEY and SVGAGI. The V and J ends lost 5 bases and 7 bases respectively, with 17 bases between them. CDR3 length: 14 residues. As DNA, the CDR3 is TGTGCCAGCAGTCTAACGGGCAGGGGTAATGAAGCTTTCTTT. Amino acids: CASSLTGRGNEAFF.

The genes are TRBV18 and TRBJ1-3; no definite D call. Trimming took off 3 bases at V and 1 base at J, with 7 bases between the two ends. Germline-derived CDR1 and CDR2 are KGHSH and LQKENI. The CDR3 loop spans 14 amino acids. The CDR3, as DNA: TGTGCCAGCTCACCCGAGAGGTCTGGAAACACCATATATTTT. Protein product: CASSPERSGNTIYF. Supplemented by reference TRBV18 and TRBJ1-3, the full variable domain reads NAGVMQNPRHLVRRRGQEARLRCSPMKGHSHVYWYRQLPEEGLKFMVYLQKENIIDESGMPKERFSAEFPKEGPSILRIQQVVRGDSAAYFCASSPERSGNTIYFGEGSWLTVV.

The chain employs TRBV5-1 and TRBJ2-6, with TRBD1 matching over 7 bases. The CDR3 totals 17 residues. J gave up 0 bases and V 4 bases, and 7 bases lay outside the gene matches. CDR1 and CDR2 (germline): SGHRS, YFSETQ. The CDR3 DNA sequence: TGCGCCAGCAGCCCTCGGGACAGCCTCTCTGGGGCCAACGTCCTGACTTTC. It specifies CASSPRDSLSGANVLTF.

V is TRBV7-8 and J is TRBJ1-2; 7 nucleotides match TRBD1. The junction had 14 bases not matched to a gene; V was cut back by 5 bases and J by 8 bases. The CDR3 loop spans 15 amino acids. CDR1 and CDR2 (germline): SGHVS, FQNEAQ. The DNA for the CDR3 is TGTGCCAGCAGCCGTCTCTGGACAGGTTTCGTCGGCTACACCTTC. Translated: CASSRLWTGFVGYTF. The full variable domain, with the rest looked up from reference TRBV7-8 and TRBJ1-2, is GAGVSQSPRYKVAKRGQDVALRCDPISGHVSLFWYQQALGQGPEFLTYFQNEAQLDKSGLPSDRFFAERPEGSVSTLKIQRTQQEDSAVYLCASSRLWTGFVGYTFGSGTRLTVV.

This chain links TRBV27 with TRBJ2-1; 7 nucleotides line up with TRBD1. The CDR3 consists of 15 residues. Germline lookup yields CDR1 MNHEY and CDR2 SMNVEV (reference sequence). With V trimmed by 0 bases and J by 8 bases, 7 bases remained unmatched. The CDR3, as DNA: TGTGCCAGCAGTTTATCCCGGACAGGTGGGGATGAGCAGTTCTTC. Protein product: CASSLSRTGGDEQFF.

The V gene is TRBV7-2, the J gene TRBJ1-6, with no clear D. The ends were cut back, 5 bases at V and 11 bases at J, with 10 bases in the middle. The length of the CDR3 is 12 residues. From germline, CDR1 is SGHTA and CDR2 FQGNSA. The CDR3, as DNA: TGTGCCAGCAGCGTAACAGCCCCACCCCTCCACTTT. It translates to CASSVTAPPLHF.

The J gene is TRBJ1-1, the V gene TRBV7-2; D is ambiguous. From germline, CDR1 is SGHTA and CDR2 FQGNSA. Deletions cut 1 base from V and 0 bases from J, with 3 bases between. The length of the CDR3 is 13 residues. CDR3 sequence: CASSLEVNTEAFF. The CDR3 region has the DNA TGTGCCAGCAGCTTAGAGGTGAACACTGAAGCTTTCTTT.

This chain links TRBV29-1 with TRBJ1-2; the D is unclear. Germline V gene sequence: CDR1 SQVTM, CDR2 ANQGSEA. CDR3 size: 12 residues. Trimming cost V 0 bases and J 8 bases, with 10 bases left between them. The CDR3 sequence: CSVEDRQRGYTF. DNA for the CDR3: TGCAGCGTTGAAGATCGGCAGAGGGGCTACACCTTC.

The DNA of the CDR3 is TGTGCCAGCTCTGAGTGGGGGGAGACCCAGTACTTC. Its protein product is CASSEWGETQYF. V is TRBV6-5 and J is TRBJ2-5; D possibly matches TRBD1 or TRBD2 (5 bases each). The CDR3 totals 12 residues. The germline gives CDR1 MNHEY, CDR2 SVGAGI. V lost 8 bases, J lost 5 bases, and 12 bases lay in between.

The chain couples TRBV29-1 to TRBJ1-6, with unresolved D. CDR3 length: 14 residues. V lost 4 bases and J lost 0, with 7 bases in between. CDR1 and CDR2 (germline): SQVTM, ANQGSEA. The CDR3 DNA follows: TGCAGCGTTGCATCTGGCTCCTATAATTCACCCCTCCACTTT. Translating gives CSVASGSYNSPLHF. Supplemented by reference TRBV29-1 and TRBJ1-6, the full variable domain reads SAVISQKPSRDICQRGTSLTIQCQVDSQVTMMFWYRQQPGQSLTLIATANQGSEATYESGFVIDKFPISRPNLTFSTLTVSNMSPEDSSIYLCSVASGSYNSPLHFGNGTRLTVT.

This rearrangement joins TRBV28 to TRBJ1-4; a possible D gene is TRBD1 (6 bases). Deletions cut 3 bases from V and 2 bases from J, with 13 bases between. In germline, CDR1 is MDHEN, CDR2 SYDVKM. This CDR3 comprises 16 residues. In nucleotides, the CDR3 is TGTGCCAGCAGTTTGGAGGGTAGGGGGACTAATGAAAAACTGTTTTTT. The encoded protein is CASSLEGRGTNEKLFF.

The rearrangement uses TRBV28 and TRBJ1-1; D is uncertain. Deletions cut 3 bases from V and 0 bases from J, with 8 bases between. This CDR3 contains 14 residues. From germline, CDR1 is MDHEN and CDR2 SYDVKM. The CDR3 DNA reads TGTGCCAGCAGTTTGTGGCAGGTGAACACTGAAGCTTTCTTT. Protein sequence: CASSLWQVNTEAFF. The full variable domain, with the rest looked up from reference TRBV28 and TRBJ1-1, is DVKVTQSSRYLVKRTGEKVFLECVQDMDHENMFWYRQDPGLGLRLIYFSYDVKMKEKGDIPEGYSVSREKKERFSLILESASTNQTSMYLCASSLWQVNTEAFFGQGTRLTVV.

V is TRBV7-9 and J is TRBJ2-1, with 12 bases matching TRBD2. The ends lost 5 bases at V and 4 bases at J; junction bases unmatched: 6. The CDR3 runs 16 residues. Germline CDR1 is SEHNR and CDR2 is FQNEAQ (reference sequence). CDR3 DNA: TGTGCCAGCAGCCCCCGGACTAGCGGGACTTACAATGAGCAGTTCTTC. This encodes CASSPRTSGTYNEQFF. The full variable domain, with the rest looked up from reference TRBV7-9 and TRBJ2-1, is DTGVSQNPRHKITKRGQNVTFRCDPISEHNRLYWYRQTLGQGPEFLTYFQNEAQLEKSRLLSDRFSAERPKGSFSTLEIQRTEQGDSAMYLCASSPRTSGTYNEQFFGPGTRLTVL.